These 29 T cell receptor beta chains were sequenced from one sample in a study of blood T cell repertoires in COVID-19. The repertoire was sequenced with immunoSEQ multiplex PCR; TCRdb's copy has only in-frame clones and lacks some. The profile shows 60,000 to 65,000 clones, 75% to 85% of them singletons. The sample was peripheral blood. The receptors shown here come from a man aged 45-60 years with COVID-19, enrolled during active disease.

The gene calls are TRBV14 and TRBJ1-4, with 10 bases identical to TRBD1. Germline-derived CDR1 and CDR2 are SGHDN and FVKESK. The CDR3 sequence is 15 residues long. J lost 4 bases, V lost 4 bases, and 3 bases had no gene match. The CDR3 reads CASSRGQGDNEKLFF. The CDR3 DNA sequence: TGTGCCAGCAGCCGTGGACAGGGGGATAATGAAAAACTGTTTTTT.

CDR3 in amino acids: CASSQPGLATTDTQYF. The CDR3 DNA follows: TGTGCCAGCAGTCAGCCGGGACTAGCGACGACAGATACGCAGTATTTT. The genes are TRBV28 and TRBJ2-3, with 10 bases that match TRBD2. The ends lost 5 bases at V and 3 bases at J; junction bases unmatched: 8. CDR3 size: 16 residues. Germline V CDR1 and CDR2: MDHEN, SYDVKM.

The chain carries TRBV6-5 and TRBJ2-1; D gene uncertain. Germline V CDR1 and CDR2: MNHEY, SVGAGI. V gave up 7 bases and J gave up 7 bases, with 8 bases separating them. The length of the CDR3 is 11 residues. This chain's CDR3 is CASTHTNEQFF. The CDR3 nucleotides are TGTGCCAGCACTCATACTAATGAGCAGTTCTTC.

The V gene is TRBV5-1, the J gene TRBJ2-2; 11 bases agree with TRBD2. Losses at the gene ends were 2 bases for V and 5 bases for J; bases not matched to a gene: 2. Germline V CDR1 and CDR2: SGHRS, YFSETQ. There are 15 residues in the CDR3. The CDR3 region is CASSLTSGSTGELFF. The CDR3 coding sequence is TGCGCCAGCAGCTTAACTAGCGGGAGTACCGGGGAGCTGTTTTTT.

The V call is TRBV5-5, the J call TRBJ2-1, with D possibly being TRBD1 (6 bases). The CDR3 extends over 16 amino acids. The germline V gene has CDR1 SGHKS and CDR2 YYEKEE (reference sequence). Trimming took 0 bases from V and 6 from J, leaving 16 bases between them. The CDR3 sequence: CASSLGGLVAGNEQFF. The DNA of the CDR3 is TGTGCCAGCAGCTTGGGGGGGCTGGTAGCTGGCAATGAGCAGTTCTTC.

This clone was counted only a few times. The chain joins TRBV30 to TRBJ2-1; 13 positions match TRBD2. The CDR3 loop spans 17 amino acids. Germline V gives CDR1 GTSNPN, CDR2 SVGIG (reference sequence). The V gene end was trimmed by 3 bases and the J gene end by 0 bases; junction bases not matched to a gene: 5. The CDR3 is CAWRGTSGIHSYNEQFF. Here the CDR3 DNA reads TGTGCCTGGAGGGGGACTAGCGGGATTCACTCCTACAATGAGCAGTTCTTC. The full variable domain, rest sourced from reference TRBV30 and TRBJ2-1, is SQTIHQWPATLVQPVGSPLSLECTVEGTSNPNLYWYRQAAGRGLQLLFYSVGIGQISSEVPQNLSASRPQDRQFILSSKKLLLSDSGFYLCAWRGTSGIHSYNEQFFGPGTRLTVL.

DNA of the CDR3: TGTGCCAGCAGCTTGTCTAGCGGGAGTCCCTATGAGCAGTTCTTC. The encoded protein is CASSLSSGSPYEQFF. The V call is TRBV7-9, the J call TRBJ2-1; TRBD2 matches 10 bases. The J segment lost 8 bases and the V segment lost 3 bases, leaving 7 bases of the junction unmatched. This CDR3 spans 15 amino acids. Germline assignment: CDR1 SEHNR and CDR2 FQNEAQ (reference sequence).

The J gene is TRBJ2-1, the V gene TRBV28; 7 bases map to TRBD2. The CDR3 covers 15 residues. Germline lookup yields CDR1 MDHEN and CDR2 SYDVKM. The junction had 10 bases not matched to a gene; V was cut back by 6 bases and J by 5 bases. The CDR3 coding sequence is TGTGCCAGCAGCCCTAGCGGAAAAGGGGACAATGAGCAGTTCTTC. It yields the protein CASSPSGKGDNEQFF.

The J gene is TRBJ2-1, the V gene TRBV7-9; TRBD1 might be the D (5 bases). V dropped 6 bases and J dropped 6 bases, with 18 bases sitting between them. CDR3 length equals 15 residues. Germline V gene sequence: CDR1 SEHNR, CDR2 FQNEAQ (reference sequence). CDR3 DNA sequence: TGTGCCAGCAGTCGTCCCCAGGGTAAAGGCAATGAGCAGTTCTTC. Its protein product is CASSRPQGKGNEQFF.

This chain joins TRBV28 and TRBJ2-7; D is undetermined. The CDR3 is 11 residues long. Between the trimmed V and J ends, which lost 5 bases and 7 bases, there was a span of 9 bases. The V gene's germline CDR1 is MDHEN and CDR2 SYDVKM. CDR3 coding DNA: TGTGCCAGCAGTCCCGCGAGAGAGCAGTACTTC. It is translated as CASSPAREQYF.

The chain combines TRBV24-1 with TRBJ1-2; TRBD1 agrees at 7 bases. V lost 5 bases, J lost 6 bases, and 5 bases stayed unmatched. Per the germline V gene, CDR1 is KGHDR and CDR2 is SFDVKD. The CDR3 length is 13 residues. CDR3 residues: CATSVSGGHGYTF. The CDR3 region has the DNA TGTGCCACCAGTGTGTCAGGGGGGCATGGCTACACCTTC.

This clone was detected only once. The gene calls are TRBV5-1 and TRBJ2-5, with 9 nucleotides matching TRBD2. Germline V gene lookup returns CDR1 SGHRS and CDR2 YFSETQ. The CDR3 length is 15 residues. V lost 2 bases to trimming and J lost 4 bases; unmatched junction nucleotides: 6. This CDR3 is CASSFSSGIRETQYF. Here the CDR3 DNA reads TGCGCCAGCAGCTTTTCTAGCGGGATAAGAGAGACCCAGTACTTC.

This sequence joins TRBV25-1 and TRBJ1-4; TRBD1 matches 7 bases. Losses at the gene ends were 1 base for V and 7 bases for J; bases not matched to a gene: 6. Germline V gene lookup returns CDR1 MGHDK and CDR2 SYGVNS. The CDR3 covers 15 residues. The CDR3, as DNA: TGTGCCAGCAGTGAATTCGAGCAGGGGGGTGAAAAACTGTTTTTT. Residues: CASSEFEQGGEKLFF.

The chain joins TRBV28 to TRBJ1-4; D may be TRBD1 (5 bases). Trimming took 2 bases from V and 8 from J, leaving 12 bases between them. Germline-derived CDR1 and CDR2 are MDHEN and SYDVKM. The CDR3 runs 14 residues. CDR3: CASSLTGGAEKLFF. Written as DNA, the CDR3 is TGTGCCAGCAGTTTAACGGGGGGAGCGGAAAAACTGTTTTTT.

V usage is TRBV6-4 and J usage is TRBJ2-1; D is uncertain. The V and J ends lost 3 bases and 8 bases respectively, with 11 bases between them. Germline V gene data show CDR1 as MRHNA and CDR2 as SNTAGT. This CDR3 comprises 13 residues. The CDR3: CASSESEIHEQFF. DNA for the CDR3: TGTGCCAGCAGTGAATCTGAGATCCATGAGCAGTTCTTC.

The rearrangement uses TRBV2 and TRBJ1-5; no definite D call. This CDR3 is 15 amino acids long. Germline CDR1 SNHLY, CDR2 FYNNEI. With 4 bases removed from V and 0 bases from J, the gap between germline ends came to 10 bases. The CDR3 loop reads CASSGSAASNQPQHF. The CDR3 DNA reads as TGTGCCAGCAGTGGGTCAGCGGCTAGCAATCAGCCCCAGCATTTT.

The CDR3 nucleotides are TGTGCCAGTAGCTCCAGGGACAAGAACACTGAAGCTTTCTTT. Its translation: CASSSRDKNTEAFF. V is TRBV19 and J is TRBJ1-1; possibly TRBD1 for D (6 bases). CDR1 LNHDA and CDR2 SQIVND come from the germline V gene (reference sequence). This CDR3 has 14 residues. Trimming took off 6 bases at V and 1 base at J, with 12 bases between the two ends.

The CDR3 spells CASTNIRQTNTEAFF. The CDR3 DNA is TGTGCCAGCACCAATATCCGACAGACGAACACTGAAGCTTTCTTT. This rearrangement joins TRBV2 to TRBJ1-1; TRBD1 is a possible D gene (5 bases). Trimming removed 7 bases at V and 1 base at J, with 16 bases between. The CDR3 has 15 residues. CDR1 is SNHLY, CDR2 FYNNEI, per germline.

V and J are TRBV4-1 and TRBJ2-7, with a weak D call TRBD1 (5 bases). Germline V gene data show CDR1 as MGHRA and CDR2 as YSYEKL. The CDR3 sequence is 14 residues long. Trimming shortened V by 1 base and J by 3 bases, and 10 bases separated the two germline ends. The CDR3 nucleotides are TGCGCCAGCAGCCAAGCTGGGGCTAACTACGAGCAGTACTTC. Translated: CASSQAGANYEQYF.

The chain couples TRBV19 to TRBJ1-4; 9 bases are shared with TRBD1. The CDR3 sequence is 15 residues long. The V gene's germline CDR1 is LNHDA and CDR2 SQIVND (reference sequence). J gave up 7 bases and V 3 bases, and 6 bases lay outside the gene matches. CDR3 amino acids: CASSIPGTGSEKLFF. The CDR3 DNA is TGTGCCAGTAGTATTCCTGGGACAGGGAGTGAAAAACTGTTTTTT.

Here the CDR3 DNA reads TGTGCCAGTAGAGCAGAGTCAGGGAGCAATCAGCCCCAGCATTTT. Its translation is CASRAESGSNQPQHF. The chain has TRBV19 and TRBJ1-5, with D possibly being TRBD1 (5 bases). V was shortened by 6 bases and J by 1 base, with 13 bases between the two germline ends. CDR1 and CDR2 from the germline V gene are LNHDA and SQIVND (reference sequence). This CDR3 region has 15 residues.

The V call is TRBV19, the J call TRBJ2-1; 11 bases match TRBD2. CDR1 LNHDA and CDR2 SQIVND come from the germline V gene (reference sequence). CDR3 length equals 16 residues. The trim removed 3 bases at V and 7 bases at J, leaving 8 bases unmatched. The CDR3 sequence: CASSIFPSGRYNEQFF. DNA for the CDR3: TGTGCCAGTAGTATCTTCCCTAGCGGGAGGTATAATGAGCAGTTCTTC.

The chain links TRBV29-1 to TRBJ1-5; D unclear. V lost 7 bases, J lost 5 bases, and 15 bases lay in between. This CDR3 contains 13 residues. Germline V CDR1 and CDR2: SQVTM, ANQGSEA. CDR3 in amino acids: CSAQRAPYQPQHF. Here the CDR3 DNA reads TGCAGCGCCCAGAGGGCACCCTATCAGCCCCAGCATTTT.

This chain joins TRBV28 and TRBJ1-1; TRBD1 is a possible D gene (6 bases). Germline loops: CDR1 MDHEN, CDR2 SYDVKM. The CDR3 length is 15 residues. The V gene lost 5 bases and the J gene lost 7 bases, with 20 bases spanning the gap. The CDR3 DNA is TGTGCCAGCAGTCCATACGTGGACAGCAACTTTGAAGCTTTCTTT. Its translation is CASSPYVDSNFEAFF.

The gene calls are TRBV5-1 and TRBJ2-4; TRBD2 matches 11 bases. The CDR3 consists of 18 residues. Germline values: CDR1 SGHRS, CDR2 YFSETQ. After removal of 3 bases from V and 0 bases from J, the junction contained 8 bases not matched to a gene. Written as DNA, the CDR3 is TGCGCCAGCAGCTCCACTAGCGGGGGCTCTTTAGCCAAAAACATTCAGTACTTC. Translated, it gives CASSSTSGGSLAKNIQYF.

The rearrangement joins TRBV30 to TRBJ1-1; D not resolved. Trimming removed 1 base from V and 4 bases from J, with 7 bases in between. In germline, CDR1 is GTSNPN, CDR2 SVGIG (reference sequence). The CDR3 loop spans 12 amino acids. The CDR3 bases are TGTGCCTGGAGTGAGCCTGGCACTGAAGCTTTCTTT. It codes for CAWSEPGTEAFF.

This chain joins TRBV7-6 and TRBJ2-1; 9 nucleotides agree with TRBD2. The CDR3 totals 15 residues. Germline V gene data show CDR1 as SGHVS and CDR2 as FNYEAQ. J was trimmed by 7 bases and V by 5 bases; bases with no gene match: 9. CDR3 DNA sequence: TGTGCCAGCAGCACCTCCGGGACTAGCAAAAATGAGCAGTTCTTC. It yields the protein CASSTSGTSKNEQFF.

This clone was picked up a small number of times. The V gene is TRBV28, the J gene TRBJ2-7; TRBD1 is a possible D gene (5 bases). V was trimmed by 5 bases and J by 3 bases, leaving 14 bases between them. The CDR3 runs 14 residues. Germline V gives CDR1 MDHEN, CDR2 SYDVKM. The CDR3 nucleotides read TGTGCCAGCAGTGGGGCGGCAGAAGACTACGAGCAGTACTTC. It specifies CASSGAAEDYEQYF.

The V call is TRBV28, the J call TRBJ2-3, with 13 bases lining up with TRBD2. Trimming took 5 bases from V and 2 from J; bases not matched to a gene: 4. CDR3 size: 16 residues. Per the germline V gene, CDR1 is MDHEN and CDR2 is SYDVKM. The CDR3 region is CASSPGLAGATDTQYF. DNA for the CDR3: TGTGCCAGCAGTCCCGGACTAGCGGGAGCCACAGATACGCAGTATTTT.